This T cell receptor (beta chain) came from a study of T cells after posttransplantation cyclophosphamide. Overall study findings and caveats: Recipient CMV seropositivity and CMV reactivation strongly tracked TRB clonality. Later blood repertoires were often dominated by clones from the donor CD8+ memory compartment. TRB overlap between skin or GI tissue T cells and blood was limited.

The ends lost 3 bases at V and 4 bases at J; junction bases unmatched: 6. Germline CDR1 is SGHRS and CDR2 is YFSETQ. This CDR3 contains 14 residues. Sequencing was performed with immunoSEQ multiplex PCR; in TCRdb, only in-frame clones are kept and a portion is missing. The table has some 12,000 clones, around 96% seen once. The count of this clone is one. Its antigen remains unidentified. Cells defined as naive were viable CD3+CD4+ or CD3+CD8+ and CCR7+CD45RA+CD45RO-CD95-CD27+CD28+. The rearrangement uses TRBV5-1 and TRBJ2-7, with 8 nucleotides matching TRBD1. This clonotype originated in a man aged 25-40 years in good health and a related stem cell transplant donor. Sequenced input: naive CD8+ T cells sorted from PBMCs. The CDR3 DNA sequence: TGCGCCAGCAGCTCTACAGGGGGACGGTACGAGCAGTACTTC. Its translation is CASSSTGGRYEQYF.